This T cell receptor (beta chain) was documented in a study of T cells in Graves' hyperthyroidism and ophthalmopathy. Points from the study as a whole: From stable hyperthyroidism, ophthalmopathy was separated by a 13 V-J model.

On this clonotype itself: Its antigen is unidentified. An end of the junction does not agree with germline; a read error may underlie this.

Amplification yielded TCR beta CDR3 regions, with RNA transcripts as the source. First-round RT-PCR with HTBI primers amplified the TCR CDR3 region. TCRdb ran MiXCR on the multiplex PCR reads and lists one entry per CDR3 protein. The sample holds 700,000 to 850,000 distinct CDR3 sequences, 35% seen once. The CDR3 consists of 15 residues. Germline CDR1 and CDR2: SGHTA and FQGTGA. Graves' hyperthyroidism was deemed stable given no ophthalmopathy progression within 18 months. Source material: blood. The chain has TRBV7-3 and TRBJ1-5, with D perhaps TRBD1 (5 bases). This TCR came from a woman aged 35 to 49 with Graves' hyperthyroidism. The CDR3 region has the DNA TGTGCCAGCAGCTTAGGACCGGGGGGGAATCAGTCCCAGCATTTT. Translating gives CASSLGPGGNQSQHF.